Each of the 5 T cell receptor beta chains below was sequenced from the same sample in a study of CD8 T cells in ankylosing spondylitis. TCRdb redid the calling of the 5' RACE reads with MiXCR, one entry per CDR3 protein. The sample holds around 130,000 distinct CDR3 sequences, roughly an eighth seen once. Sequenced: blood, either unsorted or a sorted T cell fraction (not recorded which). These receptors all come from a female donor with ankylosing spondylitis or in good health (not recorded which).

This clonotype has just a few counts. The chain recombines TRBV18 with TRBJ2-1, with 9 bases lining up with TRBD1. This CDR3 has 13 residues. CDR1 is KGHSH, CDR2 LQKENI, per germline. J was trimmed by 7 bases and V by 3 bases; bases with no gene match: 1. The CDR3 DNA reads TGTGCCAGCTCACCCGGACAGGGGAATGAGCAGTTCTTC. This translates into CASSPGQGNEQFF.

This clonotype was seen repeatedly, ten times or more. The chain employs TRBV4-2 and TRBJ2-1; the match to TRBD2 covers 13 bases. Looked up from germline, CDR1 is LGHNA and CDR2 is YNFKEQ. This CDR3 comprises 16 residues. Trimming at V came to 4 bases and at J to 5 bases, leaving 5 bases not matched to a gene. The CDR3 here is CASSRAGTSGNNEQFF. Written as DNA, the CDR3 is TGTGCCAGCAGCCGAGCCGGGACTAGCGGGAACAATGAGCAGTTCTTC.

V gene TRBV7-2 combines with J gene TRBJ2-1; perhaps TRBD2 as D (5 bases). This CDR3 is built from 16 residues. Per the germline V gene, CDR1 is SGHTA and CDR2 is FQGNSA. Trimming cost V 3 bases and J 7 bases, with 19 bases left between them. CDR3 residues: CASSFPMGSGRNEQFF. CDR3 nucleotide sequence: TGTGCCAGCAGCTTCCCTATGGGGAGCGGCCGAAATGAGCAGTTCTTC. Together with reference TRBV7-2 and TRBJ2-1, the CDR3 gives the full variable domain: GAGVSQSPSNKVTEKGKDVELRCDPISGHTALYWYRQSLGQGLEFLIYFQGNSAPDKSGLPSDRFSAERTGGSVSTLTIQRTQQEDSAVYLCASSFPMGSGRNEQFFGPGTRLTVL.

This clonotype was recorded at least ten times. V usage is TRBV29-1 and J usage is TRBJ2-4; D remains ambiguous. This CDR3 has 13 amino acids. Germline V gene lookup returns CDR1 SQVTM and CDR2 ANQGSEA. V gave up 7 bases and J gave up 0 bases, with 10 bases separating them. The DNA for the CDR3 is TGCAGCGGAAACGACCGAGCCAAAAACATTCAGTACTTC. It codes for CSGNDRAKNIQYF.

This clonotype appeared a few times. This chain links TRBV2 with TRBJ2-5; 9 nucleotides align to TRBD1. This CDR3 is 15 amino acids long. The V and J ends lost 6 bases and 2 bases, in that order; junction bases with no gene match: 7. The germline CDR1 and CDR2 sequences are SNHLY and FYNNEI. DNA of the CDR3: TGTGCCAGCAGGCCCTACAGGGGGCTTCAAGAGACCCAGTACTTC. Its translation: CASRPYRGLQETQYF.